These 17 T cell receptor beta chains were all obtained from the same sample, sequenced in a study of blood T cell repertoires in COVID-19. Sequencing was performed with immunoSEQ multiplex PCR; in TCRdb, only in-frame clones are kept and a portion is missing. The table has some 240,000 clones, approximately 80% seen once. Sequencing was done on a sample of peripheral blood. All receptors derive from a human donor in a cohort sampled during active COVID-19.

This rearrangement joins TRBV12-3 or TRBV12-4 to TRBJ1-2; D uncertain. This CDR3 contains 12 residues. V dropped 6 bases and J dropped 8 bases, with 13 bases sitting between them. In DNA, the CDR3 is TGTGCCAGCAGCCCCTCCCGAGGGGGCTACACCTTC. This translates into CASSPSRGGYTF.

The chain joins TRBV7-8 to TRBJ1-5, with D perhaps matching TRBD1 (6 bases). V lost 6 bases and J 6 bases, leaving 24 bases between the germline ends. Germline V gene data show CDR1 as SGHVS and CDR2 as FQNEAQ. The CDR3 is made up of 17 amino acids. The CDR3 region has the DNA TGTGCCAGCAGTGGAGGAAGTGGCAGGGGAGTTTTTCAGCCCCAGCATTTT. Translated, it gives CASSGGSGRGVFQPQHF.

This clone was seen a few times. The gene calls are TRBV19 and TRBJ1-6, with 7 bases that match TRBD1. The CDR3 runs 16 residues. The trim removed 8 bases at V and 0 bases at J, leaving 7 bases unmatched. Germline values: CDR1 LNHDA, CDR2 SQIVND (reference sequence). The CDR3 DNA reads as TGTGCCAGTCGACAGGGATCTAGCTCCTATAATTCACCCCTCCACTTT. Protein sequence: CASRQGSSSYNSPLHF.

The V gene is TRBV3-1 (or the pseudogene TRBV3-2), the J gene TRBJ2-1; 9 positions match TRBD1. The CDR3 loop spans 15 amino acids. Germline V gene data show CDR1 as LGHDT and CDR2 as YNNKEL (reference sequence). J was trimmed by 5 bases and V by 4 bases; bases with no gene match: 6. The CDR3: CASSLVRDRDNEQFF. CDR3 DNA: TGTGCCAGCAGCCTAGTCCGGGACAGGGACAATGAGCAGTTCTTC.

This chain uses TRBV7-2 with TRBJ1-1, with TRBD1 identical over 8 bases. Germline trimming cut 5 bases from V and 5 bases from J; bases unmatched to any gene: 7. Germline V gene sequence: CDR1 SGHTA, CDR2 FQGNSA. The CDR3 totals 14 residues. Here the CDR3 reads CASSALTGDTEAFF. Written as DNA, the CDR3 is TGTGCCAGCAGCGCCCTGACAGGGGATACTGAAGCTTTCTTT.

This clone was counted a few times. V gene TRBV19 combines with J gene TRBJ1-2, with 9 bases lining up with TRBD1. Germline assignment: CDR1 LNHDA and CDR2 SQIVND (reference sequence). The length of the CDR3 is 16 residues. V lost 3 bases, J lost 6 bases, and 11 bases stayed unmatched. Written as DNA, the CDR3 is TGTGCCAGTAGTATCCCCATGACAGGGGGGAGCCATGGCTACACCTTC. Translation: CASSIPMTGGSHGYTF.

The chain is built from TRBV5-1 and TRBJ2-2, with a possible D match to TRBD2 (6 bases). CDR1 is SGHRS and CDR2 is YFSETQ in the germline V gene. Trimming left V 2 bases short and J 4 bases short, with 9 bases between. The CDR3 is 14 amino acids. CDR3 sequence: CASSFGGTTGELFF. DNA for the CDR3: TGCGCCAGCAGCTTTGGGGGGACCACCGGGGAGCTGTTTTTT.

This clone was detected a few times. This chain connects TRBV15 to TRBJ1-3; TRBD1 might be the D (5 bases). Germline-derived CDR1 and CDR2 are LNHNV and YYDKDF (reference sequence). Trimming took off 0 bases at V and 0 bases at J, with 12 bases between the two ends. This CDR3 region has 17 residues. CDR3 loop: CATSRERGQLSGNTIYF. The CDR3 DNA reads as TGTGCCACCAGCAGAGAAAGGGGCCAGCTCTCTGGAAACACCATATATTTT.

The rearrangement uses TRBV27 and TRBJ1-1, with 10 bases that match TRBD1. The CDR3 runs 15 residues. V shed 6 bases and J 4 bases; nucleotides not matched to a gene: 8. Germline V gives CDR1 MNHEY, CDR2 SMNVEV (reference sequence). The CDR3 DNA reads as TGTGCCAGCAGACCGGACAGGGGGGAGGGCACTGAAGCTTTCTTT. Amino acids: CASRPDRGEGTEAFF.

The count of this clone is one. The CDR3 loop reads CASSFPPEEEYF. The CDR3 DNA sequence: TGTGCCAGCAGTTTCCCTCCCGAAGAGGAGTACTTC. This chain joins TRBV28 and TRBJ2-7, with unresolved D. The V and J ends lost 3 bases and 11 bases respectively, with 14 bases between them. The CDR3 consists of 12 residues. Per germline, CDR1 MDHEN and CDR2 SYDVKM.

The chain is built from TRBV12-3 or TRBV12-4 and TRBJ1-1; D is possibly TRBD1 (6 bases). V lost 6 bases to trimming and J lost 5 bases, with 13 bases between them. CDR3 length: 13 residues. DNA for the CDR3: TGTGCCAGCAGCCCCAGGGGTGGGACTGAAGCTTTCTTT. This translates into CASSPRGGTEAFF.

This chain uses TRBV5-1 with TRBJ1-4; 7 nucleotides match TRBD1. Germline lookup yields CDR1 SGHRS and CDR2 YFSETQ. V gave up 4 bases and J gave up 8 bases; unmatched junction bases: 11. This CDR3 contains 15 residues. CDR3 bases: TGCGCCAGCAGCCCCGGGACAGAAGGAAGGGAAAAACTGTTTTTT. This gives the protein CASSPGTEGREKLFF. Combining the CDR3 with reference TRBV5-1 and TRBJ1-4 gives the whole variable domain KAGVTQTPRYLIKTRGQQVTLSCSPISGHRSVSWYQQTPGQGLQFLFEYFSETQRNKGNFPGRFSGRQFSNSRSEMNVSTLELGDSALYLCASSPGTEGREKLFFGSGTQLSVL.

The chain couples TRBV5-1 to TRBJ2-1, with D possibly being TRBD2 (5 bases). V was clipped by 0 bases and J by 7 bases, with 14 bases between them. Germline CDR1 and CDR2: SGHRS and YFSETQ. This CDR3 has 15 amino acids. Here the CDR3 DNA reads TGCGCCAGCAGCTTGGGAGGGTATGGTCAGAATGAGCAGTTCTTC. This codes for CASSLGGYGQNEQFF.

This chain joins TRBV11-2 and TRBJ2-1, with a weak D call TRBD2 (5 bases). The V gene's germline CDR1 is SGHAT and CDR2 FQNNGV. The CDR3 contains 13 residues. The ends were cut back, 3 bases at V and 9 bases at J, with 12 bases in the middle. The CDR3 is CASSLLRVGEQFF. CDR3 sequence (DNA): TGTGCCAGCAGCTTGTTGAGGGTTGGTGAGCAGTTCTTC.

The chain employs TRBV29-1 and TRBJ1-5, with 9 nucleotides matching TRBD1. Germline V lookup: CDR1 SQVTM, CDR2 ANQGSEA. The CDR3 covers 14 residues. This CDR3 reads CTTTQGALGQPQHF. Here the CDR3 DNA reads TGCACAACAACACAGGGGGCCCTTGGTCAGCCCCAGCATTTT.

The V and J genes are TRBV10-3 and TRBJ1-1; the match to TRBD1 covers 10 bases. J was trimmed by 4 bases and V by 4 bases; bases with no gene match: 3. The germline gives CDR1 ENHRY, CDR2 SYGVKD. The CDR3 is made up of 14 amino acids. CDR3 nucleotides: TGTGCCATCAGTGCGGGACAGGGGAGCACTGAAGCTTTCTTT. Residues: CAISAGQGSTEAFF.

The CDR3 DNA follows: TGTGCCAGCAGCCAACTCGGTGAAAAACTGTTTTTT. This gives the protein CASSQLGEKLFF. This chain uses TRBV4-2 with TRBJ1-4, with D unclear. Germline CDR1 LGHNA, CDR2 YNFKEQ. The CDR3 extends over 12 amino acids. With 2 bases removed from V and 7 bases from J, the gap between germline ends came to 5 bases.